This T cell receptor (beta chain) was sequenced for a study of T cell responses to AZD1222 COVID-19 vaccine listed by TCRdb under 2021. Background for the entire study: AZD1222 recipients given second doses at about 4 weeks or at about 12 weeks were pooled, since spike-specific TCR depth and breadth were not found to differ between the two schedules. A total of roughly 240 trial participants underwent TCR sequencing, of whom 207 received two doses of AZD1222 and about 25 received two doses of the MenACWY control vaccine. Enrollment into the trials was organized by age into subgroups of 18-55, 56-69 and 70-plus years, and those subgroups contained roughly 150, 30 and 60 TCR-sequenced participants, respectively. Overall results and qualifications from the work: Because no samples from the day 14 peak response were available, repertoires could be characterized only after the peak T cell response. Conclusions about previously exposed vaccinees were limited because only 6 or 7 AZD1222 recipients were SARS-CoV-2 seropositive at baseline. The whole spike protein was spanned by vaccine-associated CD4 TCRs, and dominant responses were seen in regions 160-218 and 743-854. Participants were mostly white British and included more females than males, and it was suggested by the authors that clonal diversity may have been underestimated. Reportedly, close to half of the unique spike-specific TCRs recognized epitopes lying outside the regions that are mutated in the B.1.351 and B.1.1.7 variants. After two AZD1222 doses, spike-specific TCR breadth and depth were significantly higher than at day 0 and than in MenACWY recipients. The 56-69-year group was small, and its depth increase did not reach significance, likely because of low power.

Taken with the paper, the label for time point translates to: baseline before first vaccination. Vaccinee samples were obtained from the UK trials COV001 and COV002, which included a single-blind randomized controlled phase 2/3 trial of AZD1222 (ChAdOx1 nCoV-19) in healthy adults. For TCRbeta chain sequencing, PBMC samples from trial participants were taken at day 0 and at day 28 after the second dose. From the cysteine up to the phenylalanine, the CDR3 has a length of 14 residues. Only the CDR3 part of the read is kept: 42 bases, read in frame from the first base. Ends trimmed: V by 4 bases, J by 3 bases; bases unmatched to a gene: 4. For CDR1 and CDR2, the germline V gene lists LGHNA and YSLEER. As to this clone: Its antigen has not been determined. Base-call qualities are not available, and no considerably larger clone is one nucleotide away.

The CDR3 regions of human TCRbeta chains were analyzed by immunosequencing. Concerning the study's data processing: Repertoire TCRs were checked for matches against a reference library of SARS-CoV-2-specific TCRs that had been generated using the MIRA antigen-specificity platform. Breadth meant the fraction of unique TCRs that were SARS-CoV-2-associated, whereas depth meant the fraction of total T cells that were SARS-CoV-2-associated. Using the MIRA data, every spike-specific TCR was mapped to the spike region that the TCR reacted to and assigned to either a CD4 or a CD8 class. Log10-transformed breadth and depth values were compared by one-way ANOVA with Sidak's multiple comparisons tests. The clones in this table, taken by TCRdb from immuneACCESS, are in-frame only. Not every clone is retained; where verified, under half of the shortfall comes from an unresolved V gene, and the cause of the rest is unknown. V and J calls and clone size are those listed in that table; D and trimming were worked out from the DNA. This sample is represented by 100,000 to 120,000 clones; 81% of them were singletons. Approximately 4.6% of the sample is taken by the ten largest.

The rearranged chain carries TRBV4-3 and TRBJ2-7; 9 bases in the middle match TRBD1. The specimen comprised peripheral blood, sampled on day 0 of AZD1222 vaccination. This clonotype was sampled from an adult in good health. At the DNA level, the sequence is TGCGCCAGCAGCCCGGGGACAGGGCGCTACGAGCAGTACTTC. Translated, this gives CASSPGTGRYEQYF.